This T cell receptor beta chain was profiled in a study of cytomegalovirus exposure and HLA in healthy donors. Notes on the study in general: The sole available immune exposure information was CMV serostatus. Overall, some 160 TCR beta chains were annotated as cytomegalovirus-associated.

The ends were cut back, 6 bases at V and 5 bases at J, with 5 bases in the middle. CDR3 length: 12 residues. Germline CDR1 reads MNHEY; CDR2 reads SVGAGI. Worth noting for this clone: What it binds is unknown.

Amplification used 60 Vbeta primers and 13 Jbeta primers. Repertoires were generated with immunoSEQ multiplex PCR, while TCRdb's copy carries only in-frame clones and drops some. The table shows 150,000 to 200,000 clones, with more than 75% occurring only once. This chain uses TRBV6-5 with TRBJ1-6, with D hard to call. Source material: PBMCs. This receptor was obtained from a man aged 18 to 30 in good health and CMV-seropositive. CDR3 bases: TGTGCCAGCAGCCGCGATAATTCACCCCTCCACTTT. As protein: CASSRDNSPLHF.